The following is a TCR beta chain sequence with its context. What it binds is unknown. The source of the sample is a study of T cell responses to AZD1222 COVID-19 vaccine. Study background: Researchers grouped second doses given at about 4 or about 12 weeks into one pool.

Findings and limits, study-wide: Targeting of unmutated variant regions was reportedly seen in nearly half of spike-specific TCRs. Clonal diversity was possibly underestimated, and white British individuals and females predominated among donors.

Generated by immunoSEQ multiplex PCR, the TCRdb table keeps only in-frame clones and is missing some. In the table there are tens of thousands of clones, about nine tenths of which are singletons. This clonotype originated in an adult in good health. Specimen: peripheral blood, collected on day 0 of AZD1222 vaccination.

In DNA, the CDR3 is TGCGCCAGCAGCCAACAGGGGACTCGCCCAGATACGCAGTATTTT. This translates into CASSQQGTRPDTQYF. This sequence joins TRBV4-3 and TRBJ2-3; the D gene could be TRBD1 or TRBD2 (6 bases each). Germline assignment: CDR1 LGHNA and CDR2 YSLEER. The CDR3 has 15 residues. Trimming left V 2 bases short and J 4 bases short, with 13 bases between.